This entry describes one T cell receptor (beta chain). The sample originates from a study of shared clonotypes between healthy human individuals. The method was immunoSEQ multiplex PCR; TCRdb's version includes in-frame clones alone and lacks a portion of them. The top ten clones hold around 0.33% of a sample with 1,400,000 or so clones, approximately 98.5% of them seen once. The sequence was collected from a man aged 25-40 years in good health. The specimen sequenced was naive CD4+ T cells sorted from blood. Stated subset: CD45RA+ positively selected.

This CDR3 reads CASSLTLAGGATVQYF. The CDR3 nucleotides read TGTGCCAGCAGCTTAACTCTAGCGGGAGGGGCTACGGTGCAGTACTTC. This chain links TRBV7-2 with TRBJ2-7; 12 bases map to TRBD2. This CDR3 region has 16 residues. The germline gives CDR1 SGHTA, CDR2 FQGNSA. Trimming took 2 bases from V and 9 from J; bases not matched to a gene: 11.